This TCR beta chain originates from a study of cytomegalovirus exposure and HLA in healthy donors. In the study overall: Previous work identified 95 million to 120 million unique TCR beta sequences from 150 million to 200 million T cells. Of around 400 genotyped donors, roughly 81% grouped in the Caucasian-associated ancestry cluster.

Germline V gene lookup returns CDR1 MDHEN and CDR2 SYDVKM. V was pared by 6 bases and J by 3 bases, with 14 bases of the junction left unmatched. The CDR3 has 18 residues. The PCR made use of 60 Vbeta and 13 Jbeta primers. Measured with immunoSEQ multiplex PCR; TCRdb has only the in-frame clones, and not every one. Of 180,000 or so clones in the sample, 75% to 80% were seen once. Study-wide points: An apparent linkage of common viral pathogens to several of the most significant clusters emerged in a later analysis. Most of the TCR beta V segments (in an earlier analysis) were productive either about 87% or about 30% of the time.

Turning to this clone: Its antigen is currently unknown.

The TCR comes from a man between 40 and 49 years old in good health and CMV-seropositive. The rearrangement uses TRBV28 and TRBJ2-6; 7 nucleotides align to TRBD1. Material for sequencing was PBMCs. The DNA for the CDR3 is TGTGCCAGCAGACGGTACGGGACAGTTATTAATGGGGCCAACGTCCTGACTTTC. Its translation is CASRRYGTVINGANVLTF.